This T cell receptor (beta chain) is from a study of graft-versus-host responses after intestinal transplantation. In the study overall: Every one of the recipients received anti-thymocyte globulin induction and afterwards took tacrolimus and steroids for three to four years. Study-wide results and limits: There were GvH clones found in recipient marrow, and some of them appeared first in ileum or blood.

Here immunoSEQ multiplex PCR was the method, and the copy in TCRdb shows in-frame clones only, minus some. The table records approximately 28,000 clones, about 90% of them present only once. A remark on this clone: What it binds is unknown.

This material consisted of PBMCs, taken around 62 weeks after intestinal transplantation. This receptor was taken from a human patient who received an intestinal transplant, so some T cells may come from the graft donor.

The DNA for the CDR3 is TGCGCCAGCAGCTCACTAGCAACCCCACACATTATCAATGAGCAGTTCTTC. Its protein is CASSSLATPHIINEQFF. V and J are TRBV5-1 and TRBJ2-1; TRBD2 is a possible D gene (6 bases). Trimming pared 3 bases from V and 6 bases from J, leaving 22 bases between. CDR3 length: 17 residues. Per the germline V gene, CDR1 is SGHRS and CDR2 is YFSETQ.